Listed here are 30 T cell receptor beta chains from one sample, sequenced in a study of blood T cell repertoires in COVID-19 (dated by TCRdb to the early 2020s). Library construction relied on the immunoSEQ multiplex PCR assay. TCRdb limited this immuneACCESS table to in-frame rearrangements with V and J called. A share of clones is missing; checked studies link under half to unresolved V genes, and the rest is unexplained. This sample comprises roughly 300,000 clones, approximately 85% of them detected only once. The ten largest account for 6% to 9% of the sample. Sequencing used peripheral blood. The receptor source for this set is a human donor in a cohort sampled during active COVID-19.

V gene TRBV19 combines with J gene TRBJ1-2, with no clear D. Germline assignment: CDR1 LNHDA and CDR2 SQIVND (reference sequence). This CDR3 spans 13 amino acids. V shed 1 base and J shed 7 bases, with 10 bases lying between them. In nucleotides, the CDR3 is TGTGCCAGTAGTATAGTTCTGGAGGCTGGCTACACCTTC. It specifies CASSIVLEAGYTF.

The gene calls are TRBV19 and TRBJ2-1; 9 bases are a match to TRBD1. Germline CDR1 is LNHDA and CDR2 is SQIVND (reference sequence). With 4 bases clipped from V and 4 bases from J, the junction kept 5 bases outside the gene matches. The CDR3 totals 15 residues. The CDR3 loop is CASSTDRGLYNEQFF. In DNA form, the CDR3 reads TGTGCCAGTAGTACGGACAGGGGATTATACAATGAGCAGTTCTTC. Using reference TRBV19 and TRBJ2-1 for the parts outside the CDR3, the full variable domain is DGGITQSPKYLFRKEGQNVTLSCEQNLNHDAMYWYRQDPGQGLRLIYYSQIVNDFQKGDIAEGYSVSREKKESFPLTVTSAQKNPTAFYLCASSTDRGLYNEQFFGPGTRLTVL.

In the case of this clone: Different DNA sequences within this sample yield the same CDR3. The chain couples TRBV2 to TRBJ2-3; no reliable D call. Germline values: CDR1 SNHLY, CDR2 FYNNEI. This CDR3 comprises 11 residues. The germline V and J ends were trimmed by 9 bases and 0 bases, with 4 bases remaining between them. CDR3 amino acids: CASTSTDTQYF. CDR3 DNA sequence: TGTGCCAGTACTAGCACAGATACGCAGTATTTT.

This clone was recorded only once. The CDR3 nucleotides read TGTGCCAGCCGCCCAAGGGGGGATACGCAGTATTTT. Protein: CASRPRGDTQYF. This chain links TRBV7-2 with TRBJ2-3; D perhaps matches TRBD1 (6 bases). Germline CDR1 is SGHTA and CDR2 is FQGNSA. Trimming left V 8 bases short and J 6 bases short, with 12 bases between. The CDR3 contains 12 residues.

The V call is TRBV3-1 (or the pseudogene TRBV3-2), the J call TRBJ2-3, with 7 bases matching TRBD2. The CDR3 runs 16 residues. Germline-derived CDR1 and CDR2 are LGHDT and YNNKEL (reference sequence). V shed 4 bases, J shed 4 bases, and the junction held 11 bases outside the gene matches. The CDR3 protein is CASSPNQLAWADTQYF. CDR3 DNA sequence: TGTGCCAGCAGCCCCAATCAACTAGCGTGGGCAGATACGCAGTATTTT.

V is TRBV6-6 and J is TRBJ2-7; tentatively, D is TRBD1 (5 bases). V lost 2 bases, J lost 2 bases, and 10 bases lay in between. Germline V lookup: CDR1 MNHNY, CDR2 SVGAGI (reference sequence). The CDR3 has 14 residues. The CDR3 region is CASSYLKGPYEQYF. CDR3 bases: TGTGCCAGCAGTTACCTCAAGGGGCCCTACGAGCAGTACTTC.

This chain uses TRBV6-5 with TRBJ2-7, with 8 bases identical to TRBD2. The CDR3 spans 16 residues. The V gene's germline CDR1 is MNHEY and CDR2 SVGAGI. The ends lost 0 bases at V and 2 bases at J; junction bases unmatched: 6. CDR3 sequence: CASSYSRRGVAYEQYF. CDR3 in DNA: TGTGCCAGCAGTTACTCGAGGCGGGGGGTCGCCTACGAGCAGTACTTC.

The chain recombines TRBV6-5 with TRBJ1-2; D gene ambiguous. Trimming stripped 6 bases from V and 6 bases from J, with 17 bases between. Germline CDR1 reads MNHEY; CDR2 reads SVGAGI. CDR3 length equals 14 residues. In DNA, the CDR3 is TGTGCCAGCAGCTCGACCACAGTCCCCGATGGCTACACCTTC. This encodes CASSSTTVPDGYTF.

This clone was counted between two and nine times. This sequence joins TRBV19 and TRBJ1-2, with D tentatively TRBD1 (5 bases). Germline V gives CDR1 LNHDA, CDR2 SQIVND (reference sequence). Trimming took off 5 bases at V and 8 bases at J, with 9 bases between the two ends. The CDR3 has 11 amino acids. This CDR3 reads CASSLQGGYTF. The CDR3 DNA reads as TGTGCCAGTAGTCTGCAGGGAGGCTACACCTTC.

The gene calls are TRBV7-6 and TRBJ2-2, with 10 bases matching TRBD2. Germline loops: CDR1 SGHVS, CDR2 FNYEAQ. The junction had 5 bases not matched to a gene; V was cut back by 5 bases and J by 5 bases. CDR3 length: 15 amino acids. The CDR3 nucleotides read TGTGCCAGCAGCGTTAGCGGGGGGAAGACCGGGGAGCTGTTTTTT. It yields the protein CASSVSGGKTGELFF.

The rearrangement joins TRBV27 to TRBJ1-1; tentatively, D is TRBD1 (5 bases). This CDR3 is built from 14 residues. V lost 6 bases and J lost 3, with 14 bases in between. In germline, CDR1 is MNHEY, CDR2 SMNVEV (reference sequence). This chain's CDR3 is CASSPTSGYTEAFF. CDR3 sequence (DNA): TGTGCCAGCAGCCCTACATCAGGGTACACTGAAGCTTTCTTT.

The chain carries TRBV29-1 and TRBJ2-7; D is perhaps TRBD1 (7 bases). Germline lookup yields CDR1 SQVTM and CDR2 ANQGSEA. Trimming took off 2 bases at V and 7 bases at J, with 18 bases between the two ends. This CDR3 comprises 14 residues. CDR3 DNA sequence: TGCAGCGTTGAAATTACAGGGGAGGCGTTGGAGCAGTACTTC. This sequence encodes CSVEITGEALEQYF.

V is TRBV6-5 and J is TRBJ2-7; 8 bases line up with TRBD1. Germline-derived CDR1 and CDR2 are MNHEY and SVGAGI. The length of the CDR3 is 16 residues. With V trimmed by 3 bases and J by 2 bases, 9 bases remained unmatched. The CDR3 bases are TGTGCCAGCAGTTATTCGACAGGGGAGTCGACCTACGAGCAGTACTTC. Its translation is CASSYSTGESTYEQYF.

The rearrangement joins TRBV6-5 to TRBJ1-1, with D tentatively TRBD1 (5 bases). CDR3 length equals 15 residues. V gave up 8 bases and J gave up 8 bases, with 24 bases separating them. CDR1 MNHEY and CDR2 SVGAGI come from the germline V gene. The CDR3 DNA follows: TGTGCCAGCCTGATGGCATCGACAGCCGGAGGGGAAGCTTTCTTT. Its protein product is CASLMASTAGGEAFF.

The chain recombines TRBV6-5 with TRBJ1-2; D possibly corresponds to TRBD1 (6 bases). V dropped 0 bases and J dropped 4 bases, with 15 bases sitting between them. CDR3 length equals 16 residues. CDR1 MNHEY and CDR2 SVGAGI come from the germline V gene. CDR3 in amino acids: CASSYSSSRGSYGYTF. The CDR3 DNA follows: TGTGCCAGCAGTTACTCGTCTTCCAGGGGATCCTATGGCTACACCTTC.

This sequence joins TRBV18 and TRBJ1-4; weak D call: TRBD1 (5 bases). The germline CDR1 and CDR2 sequences are KGHSH and LQKENI. V lost 4 bases to trimming and J lost 6 bases, with 9 bases between them. The CDR3 length is 13 residues. The CDR3 loop is CASSQGLDEKLFF. CDR3 in DNA: TGTGCCAGCTCACAGGGGTTAGATGAAAAACTGTTTTTT.

On this clone: The same CDR3 is also encoded by other DNA sequences in this sample. This chain links TRBV4-1 with TRBJ2-7; 9 bases agree with TRBD1. The CDR3 runs 15 residues. From germline, CDR1 is MGHRA and CDR2 YSYEKL. The V and J ends lost 3 bases and 4 bases, in that order; junction bases with no gene match: 7. CDR3 DNA sequence: TGCGCCAGCAGCCATCCGGGACAGGGAACGTACGAGCAGTACTTC. It translates to CASSHPGQGTYEQYF.

The chain couples TRBV7-8 to TRBJ1-1; D is unclear. CDR3 size: 16 residues. Trimming pared 3 bases from V and 2 bases from J, leaving 16 bases between. The germline gives CDR1 SGHVS, CDR2 FQNEAQ. The DNA of the CDR3 is TGTGCCAGCAGCTTTATTCGGGGAGACAAAAACACTGAAGCTTTCTTT. This encodes CASSFIRGDKNTEAFF.

This CDR3 is CATSDLPTHGYTF. CDR3 DNA: TGTGCCACCAGTGACCTTCCGACTCATGGCTACACCTTC. This chain connects TRBV24-1 to TRBJ1-2; D is ambiguous. The CDR3 is 13 amino acids. V was trimmed by 4 bases and J by 6 bases, leaving 11 bases between them. CDR1 is KGHDR, CDR2 SFDVKD, per germline.

The rearrangement links TRBV4-1 to TRBJ1-2; 7 nucleotides match TRBD1. The V and J ends lost 2 bases and 0 bases, in that order; junction bases with no gene match: 6. CDR3 size: 16 residues. Per the germline V gene, CDR1 is MGHRA and CDR2 is YSYEKL. CDR3 in amino acids: CASSQHDRVSNYGYTF. CDR3 nucleotide sequence: TGCGCCAGCAGCCAACATGACAGGGTTTCTAACTATGGCTACACCTTC.

CDR3 in amino acids: CASSQESSGNYEQYF. DNA for the CDR3: TGTGCCAGCTCACAGGAGAGTAGCGGGAACTACGAGCAGTACTTC. The V gene is TRBV18, the J gene TRBJ2-7, with TRBD2 matching 8 bases. The CDR3 is 15 amino acids. Germline loops: CDR1 KGHSH, CDR2 LQKENI. Unmatched junction bases numbered 8, after V lost 4 bases and J lost 3 bases.

The V call is TRBV7-2, the J call TRBJ2-2, with 11 bases that match TRBD2. V lost 2 bases, J lost 6 bases, and 5 bases stayed unmatched. Per germline, CDR1 SGHTA and CDR2 FQGNSA. CDR3 size: 16 residues. The CDR3 region has the DNA TGTGCCAGCAGCTTACTAGCGGGGGGATTATCCGGGGAGCTGTTTTTT. The encoded protein is CASSLLAGGLSGELFF.

This chain connects TRBV7-6 to TRBJ2-6; D perhaps matches TRBD1 (5 bases). V lost 1 base to trimming and J lost 0 bases, with 7 bases between them. The germline CDR1 and CDR2 sequences are SGHVS and FNYEAQ. CDR3 length equals 16 residues. CDR3 nucleotide sequence: TGTGCCAGCAGCTTAGACAGGATCTCTGGGGCCAACGTCCTGACTTTC. Translated, it gives CASSLDRISGANVLTF.

This chain connects TRBV7-2 to TRBJ1-2; TRBD1 matches 7 bases. The trim removed 0 bases at V and 4 bases at J, leaving 8 bases unmatched. Germline V gene lookup returns CDR1 SGHTA and CDR2 FQGNSA. CDR3 length: 16 amino acids. The CDR3 nucleotides read TGTGCCAGCAGCTTAGCCCCAGGGGGACGGGGCTATGGCTACACCTTC. Its protein product is CASSLAPGGRGYGYTF.

This chain uses TRBV7-2 with TRBJ2-5; no firm D call. The CDR3 extends over 13 amino acids. Germline V CDR1 and CDR2: SGHTA, FQGNSA. V was shortened by 4 bases and J by 4 bases, with 10 bases between the two germline ends. Written as DNA, the CDR3 is TGTGCCAGCAGCTCCGGAGTAGCAGAGACCCAGTACTTC. Its translation is CASSSGVAETQYF.

This clone was seen only once. At one end the junction does not follow the germline gene, possibly because of a read error. Other DNA sequences in this sample translate to the same CDR3. The chain uses TRBV2 and TRBJ1-6; D remains ambiguous. CDR3 length: 14 amino acids. Germline V gene data show CDR1 as SNHLY and CDR2 as FYNNEI. CDR3 sequence: CASSESSYNSPLHF. The CDR3 DNA sequence: TGTGCCAGTAGTGAGAGCTCCTATAATTCACCCCTCCACTTT.

CDR3 nucleotides: TGTGCCAGCAGATCGGGACTAGCGGGGCCGACCCAAGAGACCCAGTACTTC. It is translated as CASRSGLAGPTQETQYF. This chain uses TRBV2 with TRBJ2-5, with 13 positions matching TRBD2. Looked up from germline, CDR1 is SNHLY and CDR2 is FYNNEI. The CDR3 is made up of 17 amino acids. V gave up 6 bases and J gave up 1 base; unmatched junction bases: 8.

The chain joins TRBV6-5 to TRBJ2-1, with D unclear. This CDR3 has 12 residues. The germline CDR1 and CDR2 sequences are MNHEY and SVGAGI. The V end lost 7 bases, the J end lost 5 bases, and 9 bases lay between the germline ends. CDR3 in amino acids: CASTRDNNEQFF. CDR3 coding DNA: TGTGCCAGCACCAGAGACAACAATGAGCAGTTCTTC.

The table lists this clone with a few counts. The chain employs TRBV2 and TRBJ1-1; perhaps TRBD1 as D (6 bases). There are 12 residues in the CDR3. The V end lost 4 bases, the J end lost 4 bases, and 7 bases lay between the germline ends. The germline gives CDR1 SNHLY, CDR2 FYNNEI. The CDR3 spells CASSGGGTEAFF. CDR3 sequence (DNA): TGTGCCAGCAGTGGAGGGGGCACTGAAGCTTTCTTT.

The chain has TRBV24-1 and TRBJ2-5, with 9 positions matching TRBD1. The CDR3 has 15 residues. The V gene's germline CDR1 is KGHDR and CDR2 SFDVKD. V lost 6 bases to trimming and J lost 4 bases; unmatched junction nucleotides: 8. The CDR3 loop reads CATSSGDRVIETQYF. The CDR3 DNA sequence: TGTGCCACCAGTTCCGGGGACAGGGTTATAGAGACCCAGTACTTC.